One sample yielded the 8 T cell receptor beta chains listed below, sequenced in a study of T-cell memory formation after mild COVID-19. Using its own MiXCR run on the 5' RACE reads, TCRdb lists one record per CDR3 protein. The sample contains over 150,000 distinct CDR3 sequences, about 21% of which appear only once. The specimen sequenced was PBMCs or a T cell subset sorted from them (not recorded which). These receptors all stem from an adult woman who had mild COVID-19 (a few samples of this study predate the infection). Cell type and time point are not known.

This clonotype turned up a few times. The chain employs TRBV6-5 and TRBJ2-3; TRBD2 aligns across 8 bases. Germline assignment: CDR1 MNHEY and CDR2 SVGAGI. V lost 6 bases, J lost 1 base, and 15 bases stayed unmatched. This CDR3 comprises 18 residues. The CDR3 DNA sequence: TGTGCCAGCAGGCCCGCCTACGGGAGGGCCACTCGCACAGATACGCAGTATTTT. Translation: CASRPAYGRATRTDTQYF.

The CDR3 nucleotides read TGCAGTGCTAGAGATCCGGGTAGCGGGGGCCCCCAGATATTCACAGATACGCAGTATTTT. It yields the protein CSARDPGSGGPQIFTDTQYF. This chain joins TRBV20-1 and TRBJ2-3, with 9 bases lining up with TRBD2. This CDR3 has 20 amino acids. Germline CDR1 DFQATT, CDR2 SNEGSKA (reference sequence). Trimming at V came to 0 bases and at J to 2 bases, leaving 18 bases not matched to a gene.

The CDR3 DNA sequence: TGCGCCAGCAGTTGGCGACAGGTCGAGTCATCGGTAGGAGAGACCCAGTACTTC. Protein sequence: CASSWRQVESSVGETQYF. The chain couples TRBV5-1 to TRBJ2-5, with D maybe TRBD1 (6 bases). Germline V lookup: CDR1 SGHRS, CDR2 YFSETQ. CDR3 length equals 18 residues. The V gene lost 5 bases and the J gene lost 4 bases, with 27 bases spanning the gap.

V and J are TRBV5-1 and TRBJ1-1, with TRBD1 matching 9 bases. The trim removed 5 bases at V and 6 bases at J, leaving 8 bases unmatched. Germline-derived CDR1 and CDR2 are SGHRS and YFSETQ. CDR3 length: 14 amino acids. CDR3 sequence: CASSTGQGFSEAFF. CDR3 coding DNA: TGCGCCAGCAGTACGGGACAGGGCTTTTCTGAAGCTTTCTTT. Complete variable domain (other parts from reference TRBV5-1 and TRBJ1-1): KAGVTQTPRYLIKTRGQQVTLSCSPISGHRSVSWYQQTPGQGLQFLFEYFSETQRNKGNFPGRFSGRQFSNSRSEMNVSTLELGDSALYLCASSTGQGFSEAFFGQGTRLTVV.

V and J are TRBV12-3 or TRBV12-4 and TRBJ2-3; 12 bases align to TRBD1. V dropped 6 bases and J dropped 0; count of bases not matched to a gene: 10. The CDR3 sequence is 18 residues long. CDR3 residues: CASSAGTGGAFSTDTQYF. The CDR3 DNA reads TGTGCCAGCAGCGCCGGGACAGGGGGCGCCTTTAGCACAGATACGCAGTATTTT.

This sequence joins TRBV5-6 and TRBJ2-3; 8 nucleotides agree with TRBD1. The CDR3 contains 15 residues. Germline-derived CDR1 and CDR2 are SGHDT and YYEEEE. V lost 1 base, J lost 3 bases, and 4 bases stayed unmatched. The CDR3 DNA reads as TGTGCCAGCAGCTTGTGGGGACAGGCTACAGATACGCAGTATTTT. Translation: CASSLWGQATDTQYF.

This clonotype occurred a few times. This chain joins TRBV9 and TRBJ2-1; the D is unclear. This CDR3 is built from 11 residues. The germline V and J ends were trimmed by 2 bases and 3 bases, with 0 bases remaining between them. From germline, CDR1 is SGDLS and CDR2 YYNGEE. The DNA of the CDR3 is TGTGCCAGCAGCGTCTACAATGAGCAGTTCTTC. As protein: CASSVYNEQFF.

This clonotype was detected only a few times. The chain carries TRBV9 and TRBJ2-1; D is unresolved. The germline gives CDR1 SGDLS, CDR2 YYNGEE. The CDR3 has 14 amino acids. The ends were cut back, 4 bases at V and 4 bases at J, with 12 bases in the middle. The CDR3 nucleotides are TGTGCCAGCAGCTTAGGGCTGGAATACAATGAGCAGTTCTTC. Encoded protein: CASSLGLEYNEQFF.